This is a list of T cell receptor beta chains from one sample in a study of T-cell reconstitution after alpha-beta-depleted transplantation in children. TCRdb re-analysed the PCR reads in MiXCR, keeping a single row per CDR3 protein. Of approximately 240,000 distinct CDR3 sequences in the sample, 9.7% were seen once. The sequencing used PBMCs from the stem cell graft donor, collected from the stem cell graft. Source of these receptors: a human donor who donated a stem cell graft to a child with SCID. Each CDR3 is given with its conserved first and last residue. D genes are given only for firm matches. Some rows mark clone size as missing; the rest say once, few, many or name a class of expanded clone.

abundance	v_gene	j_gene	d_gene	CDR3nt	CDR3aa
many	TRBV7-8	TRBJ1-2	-	TGTGCCAGCAGCCAGAGGGTTGGCTATGGCTACACCTTC	CASSQRVGYGYTF
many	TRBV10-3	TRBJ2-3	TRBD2	TGTGCCATCAGGGCTTCTAGCGGGGGAGCTTCTAGCACAGATACGCAGTATTTT	CAIRASSGGASSTDTQYF
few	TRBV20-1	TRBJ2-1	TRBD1	TGCAGTGCTAGAACCCCCGGGACAGGGTACAATGAGCAGTTCTTC	CSARTPGTGYNEQFF
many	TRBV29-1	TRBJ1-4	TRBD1	TGCAGCGCTTCCGGGACAGGGGGCGAAAAACTGTTTTTT	CSASGTGGEKLFF
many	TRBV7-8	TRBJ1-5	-	TGTGCCAGCAGCTTCGACCTTCGGGCAGCCAATCAGCCCCAGCATTTT	CASSFDLRAANQPQHF
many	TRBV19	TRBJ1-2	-	TGTGCCAGCAGCCCTAGCCCGAGTCCGGGATACTATGGCTACACCTTC	CASSPSPSPGYYGYTF
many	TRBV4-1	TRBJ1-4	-	TGCGCCAGCAGCCGCCGGGACCCTGTGCGGGAAAAACTGTTTTTT	CASSRRDPVREKLFF
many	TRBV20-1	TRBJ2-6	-	TGCAGTGCTCGGCGGGGAACTGGGGCCAACGTCCTGACTTTC	CSARRGTGANVLTF
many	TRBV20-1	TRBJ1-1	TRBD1	TGCAGTGCTCCGGGGAACAGGGGGGCCACTGAAGCTTTCTTT	CSAPGNRGATEAFF
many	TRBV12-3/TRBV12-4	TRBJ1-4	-	TGTGCCAGCAGCCAGGGGTGGGGTGAAAAACTGTTTTTT	CASSQGWGEKLFF
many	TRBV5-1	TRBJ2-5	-	TGCGCCAGCAGATTAGGACAAGCAGAGACCCAGTACTTC	CASRLGQAETQYF
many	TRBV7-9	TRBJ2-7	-	TGTGCCAGCAGCTTTCTCGGTGACCAACCCCACGAGCAGTACTTC	CASSFLGDQPHEQYF
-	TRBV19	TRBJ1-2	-	TGTGCCAGTAGTATAGACAGGGTCGGCGGCTACACCTTC	CASSIDRVGGYTF
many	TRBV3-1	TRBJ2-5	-	TGTGCCAGCACCCTAAGGGAGGCAGGGAAGACCCAGTACTTC	CASTLREAGKTQYF
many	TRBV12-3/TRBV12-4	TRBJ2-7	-	TGTGCCAGCACGGGCGGGATCAGGACCGGCGAGCAGTACTTC	CASTGGIRTGEQYF
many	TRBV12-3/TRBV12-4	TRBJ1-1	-	TGTGCCACCAGAGAAGGGTTCATGAACACTGAAGCTTTCTTT	CATREGFMNTEAFF
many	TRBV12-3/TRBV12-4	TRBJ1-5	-	TGTGCCAGCAGCCCTACAGGGATTCCGCCCCAGCATTTT	CASSPTGIPPQHF
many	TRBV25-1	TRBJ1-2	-	TGTGCCAGCAGTGGGTTAGACAGCCGTGGTGGCTACACCTTC	CASSGLDSRGGYTF